This T cell receptor beta chain is from a study of cytomegalovirus exposure and HLA in healthy donors (dated by TCRdb to 2016 to 2017). With regard to the full study: According to an earlier analysis of a few hundred of the donors, roughly 180 million T cells yielded approximately 120 million unique TCR beta sequences and 276 Gb of sequence data. The number of typed donors differed by locus: about 620-640 for A, B, C, DRB1 and DQB1; roughly 510 for DQA1; approximately 610 for DPA1; and 400 to 480 for DPB1. The T cell repertoires of around 730 subjects were profiled by immunosequencing and related to cytomegalovirus serostatus. To decide whether each TCR beta V gene segment behaved as functional or pseudogenic, an earlier analysis of some 570 of the donors relied on high-throughput TCR beta sequencing. Along with the approximately 650-subject first cohort, a separate validation cohort of some 130 different subjects was used. Among 300 to 500 genotyped donors of the cohort, an average of approximately 240,000 unique TCR beta nucleotide sequences was sequenced per donor, of which 15% to 20% were non-productive. To predict cytomegalovirus infection status, the study combined high-throughput TCR immunosequencing, statistical association of individual TCRs with disease status, and machine learning. All discovery cohort repertoires had been generated using a single sequencing platform. A later genetic analysis used genome-wide SNP genotypes for 398 of the 666 donors, treating that subset as a discovery cohort. HLA typing included class I and class II loci at four-digit resolution. In the later analysis, no new phenotypic data were used to find candidate immune exposures; instead, reliance was placed on TCR beta sequences and their occurrence across donors. Several DR-DQ haplotypes were handled as single units for association and clustering, since linkage in the cohort was strong. The study aimed to test whether cataloging public T cell receptors could reveal signatures of past pathogen exposure. In a later analysis, previously published TCR beta repertoires from some 640 donors were re-analyzed and high-resolution HLA genotyping was added so that TCR occurrence patterns could be studied. Donor age, sex, ethnicity and CMV serostatus were compiled together with the repertoire data. Of the 300 to 450 genotyped donors, approximately 81% were placed in the genetic ancestry cluster associated with self-reported Caucasian donors. Roughly 300 gigabases of sequencing data and 80 million or so unique TCR sequences were included in an early release covering 550 to 800 HLA-typed donors.

The germline V gene (reference sequence) yields SEHNR for CDR1 and FQNEAQ for CDR2. CDR3 length: 13 amino acids, cysteine to phenylalanine. Just CDR3 DNA is preserved here, 39 bases in frame from base 1. V was cut back by 3 bases and J by 2 bases, leaving a gap of 7 bases between them. Concerning this clone: Its antigen is not yet known. No base quality information exists; no much larger clone differs at one position.

Receptors were amplified or captured by the immunoSEQ multiplex PCR assay. For the multiplex PCR, a mixture combining 60 forward primers for TCR Vbeta segments and 13 reverse primers for TCR Jbeta segments was used. The CDR3 region of rearranged TCR beta genes was amplified from genomic DNA by a multiplex PCR assay. Amplified TCR beta libraries were sequenced as 87-base-pair reads on the Illumina HiSeq System. The published analysis was carried out like this. Across the 700 or so repertoires, a later analysis counted some 80 million unique TCR beta chains, approximately 10 million of which were shared by at least two donors. To remove PCR and sequencing errors, raw reads were error-corrected and collapsed into unique sequences using a nearest-neighbor algorithm that merged closely related sequences. Alignment of CDR3 sequences to IMGT reference sequences was used to assign V, D and J gene segments. For a sequence to be retained, a match of at least six nucleotides was required to both a V gene segment and a J gene segment. Rearrangements were classified as productive when the CDR3 lacked stop codons and remained in frame with V and J, and all other rearrangements were classified as non-productive. Following IMGT convention, CDR3 was defined as the stretch from the second conserved V-encoded cysteine up to the conserved J-encoded phenylalanine. The earlier analysis of approximately 500 of the donors excluded sequences that lacked an unambiguous match to a single V gene segment. In an earlier analysis of 450 to 750 of the donors, a V segment was called functional when productive rearrangements were above 56.7%, and segregating when the standard deviation between donors exceeded 5%. A statistical classification framework was developed to diagnose cytomegalovirus status using the catalog of TCR beta chain sequences. V and J gene assignment, in a later analysis, came from comparing TCR nucleotide sequences with IMGT/GENE-DB human TR gene sequences. A later analysis assigned CDR3 sequences and most-parsimonious VDJ recombination scenarios with the TCRdist pipeline. In a later analysis, each TCR beta chain was defined by its CDR3 amino acid sequence together with its V-gene family, and reads lacking a unique V-gene family were excluded. To address suspected cross-contamination and a sequencing artifact, a later analysis removed a few hundred highly shared, low-generation-probability nucleotide sequences. A later analysis calculated a clonal expansion index for each public chain from normalized within-repertoire ranks of inferred template counts. A later analysis computed generation probabilities with a VDJ recombination model fitted to out-of-frame rearrangements, and checked the results against IGoR. In a later analysis, TCR-TCR, TCR-HLA and TCR-CMV co-occurrence was scored with hypergeometric tests, and a repertoire-size bias correction was applied to TCR pairs. False discovery rates were estimated in a later analysis by permuting HLA or CMV assignments 20 times. In a later analysis, co-occurring TCRs were grouped with DBSCAN, and TCRdist sequence similarity was added when clustering was performed within HLA-allele-positive subsets. Repertoires with fewer than 30,000 or more than 120,000 public chains, plus five repertoires with anomalous nucleotide sharing, were excluded from co-occurrence clustering. The table comes from immuneACCESS by way of TCRdb, which keeps in-frame sequences with V and J called. Part of the clones is missing from these tables; in studies checked, under half for an unresolved V gene and the rest for unknown reasons. D and trimming come from the DNA, and the V and J calls and clone size come from that table. The sample records approximately 150,000 clones, 65% to 80% of which are singletons. The leading ten clones occupy approximately 13% of the sample.

The cohort consisted of 650 to 850 healthy bone marrow donors. Cohort members were all nominally healthy when sampled, although unrecorded immune exposures were likely present. The donor tested CMV seropositive and was one of the 289 seropositive cohort members. A peripheral blood sample was provided by each donor, and peripheral blood mononuclear cells were used for TCR beta sequencing. Genomic DNA extraction from the blood cell samples was performed with the Qiagen DNeasy Blood Extraction Kit. The investigation overall reported the following: According to the authors, the approach could potentially be generalized to other disease states and immunological phenotypes. This cohort had only TCR beta chains sequenced, and the lack of alpha or paired-chain data limited which features could be detected. A further reported finding was that TCR beta sequences accurately predicted the HLA-A and HLA-B alleles for most subjects in the first cohort. Linkage disequilibrium might explain the correlated functional status among segregating V segments, but an unknown experimental factor could not be excluded. The presence/absence analyses assumed that sequencing depth was roughly uniform across donors, and that assumption may not be true. A later analysis found that HLA-associated TCR beta chains were more clonally expanded and had lower generation probabilities than equally common non-associated chains. A later genetic analysis reported fewer N-insertions in productive TCRs among donors in an Asian-associated ancestry cluster than the roughly 700-donor mean. When HLA alleles, especially DR and DQ, strongly co-occurred, attributing TCR associations to individual alleles was difficult. Because HLA typing was missing for some donors at each locus, association tests included only the typed subset. At a false discovery rate of 0.05, a later analysis linked under 20,000 TCR beta sequences to specific HLA alleles. The only immune exposure information available for the cohort was CMV serostatus. V-gene and J-gene trimming of TCR beta chains was associated with a missense DCLRE1C variant in a later genetic analysis, and the association was replicated in an independent cohort. According to a later analysis, TCR association rates differed among HLA loci, with DRB1 alleles showing the most associated TCRs and HLA-C alleles showing the fewest. Some IMGT-functional V segments, including TRBV6-2 and TRBV6-3, could not be told apart with the 87-base-pair reads, so those segments were excluded. Across donors, most TCR sequences were observed very rarely, whereas some public TCRs were present in many individuals. In an earlier analysis of some 640 of the donors, most TCR beta V segments were observed in productive rearrangements about 87% or about 30% of the time, broadly matching IMGT annotations. Three of the identified cytomegalovirus-associated TCR beta chains were confirmed in vitro to be specific for cytomegalovirus antigens. A cluster of highly shared sequence variants was judged likely to represent a technical artifact of the sequencing pipeline. According to a later analysis, parvovirus B19, influenza, CMV and Epstein-Barr virus appeared linked to several top co-occurrence clusters. Cytomegalovirus status was reported to be diagnosed by the classifier with high specificity and sensitivity in both the original and validation cohorts. In a later analysis, most CMV-associated TCR beta chains were found to appear HLA-restricted, with HLA associations seemingly driven largely by CMV exposure. The earlier analysis of some 560 of the donors excluded seventeen rarely observed V segments, including chromosome 9 orphons, because counts were too low. In the study, 150 to 200 TCR beta chains were listed as associated with cytomegalovirus.

The sequence was collected from a man aged 40-49 years in good health and CMV-seropositive. The sample comprised PBMCs. The chain was built from TRBV7-9 and TRBJ1-1, and the D gene may be TRBD1, 5 bases matching. The CDR3 reads CASSFDSNTEAFF. The DNA reads as follows: TGTGCCAGCAGCTTCGACAGCAACACTGAAGCTTTCTTT.